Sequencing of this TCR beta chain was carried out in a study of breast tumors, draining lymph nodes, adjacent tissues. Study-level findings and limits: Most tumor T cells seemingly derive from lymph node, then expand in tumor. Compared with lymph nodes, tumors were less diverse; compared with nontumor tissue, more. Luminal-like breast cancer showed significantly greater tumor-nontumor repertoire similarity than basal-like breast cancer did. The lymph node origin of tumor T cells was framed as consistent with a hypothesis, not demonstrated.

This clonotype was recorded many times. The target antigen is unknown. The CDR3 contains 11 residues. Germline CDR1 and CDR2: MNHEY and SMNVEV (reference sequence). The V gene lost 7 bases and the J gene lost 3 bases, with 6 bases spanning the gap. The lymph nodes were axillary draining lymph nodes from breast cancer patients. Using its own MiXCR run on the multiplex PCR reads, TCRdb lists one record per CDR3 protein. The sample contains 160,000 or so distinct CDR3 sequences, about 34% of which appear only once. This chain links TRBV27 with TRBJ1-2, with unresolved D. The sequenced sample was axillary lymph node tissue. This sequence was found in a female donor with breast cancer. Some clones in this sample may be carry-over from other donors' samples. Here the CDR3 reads CASIGYYGYTF. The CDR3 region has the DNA TGTGCCAGCATAGGATACTATGGCTACACCTTC.